The 19 T cell receptor beta chains presented below share a single source sample, sequenced in a study of response to subunit inactivated influenza vaccine. Each CDR3 protein gets one entry after TCRdb re-called the RT-PCR reads with MiXCR. Of roughly 670,000 distinct CDR3 sequences in the sample, less than 15% are singletons; the top ten hold about 7.4%. The input for sequencing was PBMCs from blood, taken approximately 15 days before vaccination. The receptor set was obtained from a man aged 50-60 years who received an inactivated influenza vaccine.

For the CDR3, the DNA is TGCGCCAGCAGCCAAGATCGGTTTTCTGGGGCCAACGTCCTGACTTTC. Translated: CASSQDRFSGANVLTF. V gene TRBV4-3 combines with J gene TRBJ2-6, with unresolved D. V lost 0 bases to trimming and J lost 1 base, with 7 bases between them. Germline loops: CDR1 LGHNA, CDR2 YSLEER. The CDR3 is 16 amino acids.

V usage is TRBV24-1 and J usage is TRBJ1-1; 10 bases align to TRBD1. This CDR3 comprises 14 residues. Per germline, CDR1 KGHDR and CDR2 SFDVKD. After removal of 7 bases from V and 3 bases from J, the junction contained 4 bases not matched to a gene. For the CDR3, the DNA is TGTGCCACCAGCCAAGGACAGGGGGACACTGAAGCTTTCTTT. Its protein product is CATSQGQGDTEAFF.

The sample holds a few counts of this clonotype. This chain uses TRBV27 with TRBJ2-5; D unresolved. This CDR3 comprises 16 residues. The germline gives CDR1 MNHEY, CDR2 SMNVEV (reference sequence). Trimming cost V 3 bases and J 4 bases, with 18 bases left between them. CDR3 loop: CASSFFPQPLGETQYF. The CDR3 DNA is TGTGCCAGCAGTTTCTTTCCACAGCCCTTGGGAGAGACCCAGTACTTC.

The chain employs TRBV7-6 and TRBJ1-6; TRBD1 is a possible D gene (6 bases). The CDR3 has 18 amino acids. Trimming left V 5 bases short and J 4 bases short, with 21 bases between. Germline-derived CDR1 and CDR2 are SGHVS and FNYEAQ. CDR3 sequence reads: CASSPYGRTAAYNSPLHF. DNA for the CDR3: TGTGCCAGCAGCCCTTACGGCCGGACAGCTGCTTATAATTCACCCCTCCACTTT. The full variable domain, completed using reference TRBV7-6 and TRBJ1-6, is GAGVSQSPRYKVTKRGQDVALRCDPISGHVSLYWYRQALGQGPEFLTYFNYEAQQDKSGLPNDRFSAERPEGSISTLTIQRTEQRDSAMYRCASSPYGRTAAYNSPLHFGNGTRLTVT.

This clonotype was observed a few times. The chain couples TRBV6-5 to TRBJ2-7; 11 nucleotides align to TRBD2. The germline gives CDR1 MNHEY, CDR2 SVGAGI. This CDR3 has 14 amino acids. The ends lost 4 bases at V and 5 bases at J; junction bases unmatched: 4. The CDR3 sequence: CASSWGLAADEQYF. The CDR3 DNA reads as TGTGCCAGCAGTTGGGGACTAGCGGCCGACGAGCAGTACTTC.

V gene TRBV7-2 combines with J gene TRBJ1-4; D may be TRBD1 (6 bases). V lost 3 bases and J lost 4, with 12 bases in between. The germline V gene has CDR1 SGHTA and CDR2 FQGNSA. The CDR3 is made up of 15 amino acids. CDR3 region: CASSFMGGVNEKLFF. CDR3 nucleotides: TGTGCCAGCAGCTTCATGGGGGGCGTTAATGAAAAACTGTTTTTT.

A few counts support this clonotype. The gene calls are TRBV28 and TRBJ2-7, with D perhaps matching TRBD1 (5 bases). Trimming cost V 3 bases and J 6 bases, with 12 bases left between them. This CDR3 has 13 residues. Germline V gene data show CDR1 as MDHEN and CDR2 as SYDVKM. The CDR3 here is CASSFGRAREQYF. CDR3 DNA: TGTGCCAGCAGTTTTGGCAGGGCTCGCGAGCAGTACTTC.

This clonotype was observed a handful of times. The chain recombines TRBV5-1 with TRBJ1-1, with D unresolved. Germline V gene data show CDR1 as SGHRS and CDR2 as YFSETQ. The germline V and J ends were trimmed by 8 bases and 1 base, with 9 bases remaining between them. This CDR3 has 12 amino acids. Here the CDR3 reads CASGSGNTEAFF. As DNA, the CDR3 is TGCGCCAGTGGGTCGGGGAACACTGAAGCTTTCTTT. Looking up the rest from reference TRBV5-1 and TRBJ1-1 gives the full variable domain: KAGVTQTPRYLIKTRGQQVTLSCSPISGHRSVSWYQQTPGQGLQFLFEYFSETQRNKGNFPGRFSGRQFSNSRSEMNVSTLELGDSALYLCASGSGNTEAFFGQGTRLTVV.

This clonotype turned up a few times. J is TRBJ2-1 and V is TRBV10-3; D call uncertain. Germline V gene data show CDR1 as ENHRY and CDR2 as SYGVKD. V lost 3 bases and J lost 11, with 14 bases in between. The CDR3 loop spans 13 amino acids. CDR3 DNA: TGTGCCATCAGTGAAACTTTGAGGCAACAGCAGTTCTTC. As protein: CAISETLRQQQFF.

In its sample, this clonotype was seen many times. The V and J genes are TRBV7-9 and TRBJ2-7, with D unresolved. CDR1 and CDR2 (germline): SEHNR, FQNEAQ (reference sequence). CDR3 length: 13 amino acids. V shed 3 bases and J shed 3 bases, with 9 bases lying between them. The CDR3 sequence: CASSFLGDYEQYF. The CDR3 nucleotides read TGTGCCAGCAGCTTTCTTGGGGACTACGAGCAGTACTTC.

J is TRBJ2-3 and V is TRBV20-1, with 12 bases identical to TRBD2. Looked up from germline, CDR1 is DFQATT and CDR2 is SNEGSKA (reference sequence). The CDR3 loop spans 14 amino acids. V dropped 5 bases and J dropped 7; count of bases not matched to a gene: 7. CDR3 residues: CSALTSGRGNTQYF. The CDR3 bases are TGCAGTGCTTTGACTAGCGGGAGAGGGAATACGCAGTATTTT.

The chain couples TRBV6-4 to TRBJ2-1, with 13 bases aligning to TRBD2. The CDR3 consists of 16 residues. The germline V gene has CDR1 MRHNA and CDR2 SNTAGT. V dropped 8 bases and J dropped 9; count of bases not matched to a gene: 13. CDR3 nucleotide sequence: TGTGCCAGCCCCAGCCTACTAGCGGGGGGGCGTGTTGAGCAGTTCTTC. Translated, it gives CASPSLLAGGRVEQFF.

This clonotype was seen at least ten times. V usage is TRBV12-3 or TRBV12-4 and J usage is TRBJ1-1; unclear D gene. The V end was cut by 6 bases, the J end by 4 bases, with 12 bases between. This CDR3 has 13 residues. The chain's CDR3 is CASRPPGLTEAFF. The CDR3 DNA sequence: TGTGCCAGCAGACCCCCTGGGCTCACTGAAGCTTTCTTT.

This chain joins TRBV5-1 and TRBJ2-3; 7 bases match TRBD2. The CDR3 spans 15 residues. Germline loops: CDR1 SGHRS, CDR2 YFSETQ. V shed 7 bases and J 2 bases; nucleotides not matched to a gene: 10. The DNA of the CDR3 is TGCGCCAGCGTACTGGGAGGGGTCGACACAGATACGCAGTATTTT. It codes for CASVLGGVDTDTQYF.

This clonotype came up many times. The chain carries TRBV11-2 and TRBJ2-5; D ambiguous. CDR1 and CDR2 from the germline V gene are SGHAT and FQNNGV. CDR3 length: 13 amino acids. V lost 2 bases to trimming and J lost 5 bases, with 9 bases between them. This CDR3 reads CASSLIPTETQYF. As DNA, the CDR3 is TGTGCCAGCAGCTTAATACCCACTGAGACCCAGTACTTC.

This clonotype has a handful of counts. The CDR3, as DNA: TGCAGTGCTCCTCTAGCGGGACGAATCCCCACAGATACGCAGTATTTT. Protein: CSAPLAGRIPTDTQYF. The rearrangement links TRBV20-1 to TRBJ2-3, with 9 bases lining up with TRBD2. V dropped 5 bases and J dropped 2; count of bases not matched to a gene: 11. The CDR3 spans 16 residues. Germline V gives CDR1 DFQATT, CDR2 SNEGSKA (reference sequence).

The CDR3 region has the DNA TGTGCCAGCAGTTTCCGGAGTCAGAACAATGAGCAGTTCTTC. Protein product: CASSFRSQNNEQFF. V and J are TRBV27 and TRBJ2-1; D is unresolved. Germline V gene sequence: CDR1 MNHEY, CDR2 SMNVEV (reference sequence). The CDR3 loop spans 14 amino acids. Deletions cut 3 bases from V and 5 bases from J, with 11 bases between.

This clonotype was counted a few times. The V and J genes are TRBV20-1 and TRBJ2-7; D not certain. The germline V and J ends were trimmed by 1 base and 7 bases, with 11 bases remaining between them. There are 12 residues in the CDR3. CDR1 is DFQATT and CDR2 is SNEGSKA in the germline V gene (reference sequence). In DNA form, the CDR3 reads TGCAGTGCTAGAGTCCAAGCTGATGAGCAGTACTTC. Encoded protein: CSARVQADEQYF.

This clonotype was picked up a small number of times. The chain is built from TRBV5-1 and TRBJ2-3; 9 bases are shared with TRBD1. V was pared by 0 bases and J by 5 bases, with 4 bases of the junction left unmatched. Germline V gene data show CDR1 as SGHRS and CDR2 as YFSETQ. CDR3 length equals 15 residues. CDR3 in amino acids: CASSLETGGRDTQYF. As DNA, the CDR3 is TGCGCCAGCAGCTTGGAAACAGGGGGCAGAGATACGCAGTATTTT.